Below are 32 T cell receptor beta chains sequenced from a single sample in a study of blood T cell repertoires in COVID-19. The assay was immunoSEQ multiplex PCR, and TCRdb's table has in-frame clones only and misses some. The repertoire consists of 140,000 to 150,000 clones, with approximately 84% occurring once and the leading ten covering approximately 45%. Sequences were obtained from peripheral blood. The source of these receptors is a human donor in a cohort sampled during active COVID-19.

This clone was counted once. The chain recombines TRBV6-5 with TRBJ1-6; 11 bases are shared with TRBD1. J was trimmed by 9 bases and V by 5 bases; bases with no gene match: 6. CDR1 is MNHEY and CDR2 is SVGAGI in the germline V gene. CDR3 length: 15 amino acids. The CDR3 loop reads CASSTGTGGLSPLHF. The CDR3 nucleotides are TGTGCCAGCAGTACCGGGACAGGGGGTCTTTCACCCCTCCACTTT.

This chain joins TRBV2 and TRBJ2-2, with a possible D match to TRBD1 (6 bases). The ends were cut back, 5 bases at V and 3 bases at J, with 10 bases in the middle. Germline V CDR1 and CDR2: SNHLY, FYNNEI. This CDR3 has 14 amino acids. The CDR3 protein is CASSQQGYTGELFF. The CDR3 DNA sequence: TGTGCCAGCAGTCAACAGGGTTACACCGGGGAGCTGTTTTTT.

The rearrangement links TRBV7-8 to TRBJ1-3; 9 bases are a match to TRBD1. After removal of 5 bases from V and 1 base from J, the junction contained 6 bases not matched to a gene. CDR3 size: 16 residues. The germline CDR1 and CDR2 sequences are SGHVS and FQNEAQ. The CDR3 loop reads CASSPMTGGSGNTIYF. The CDR3 nucleotides read TGTGCCAGCAGCCCCATGACAGGGGGATCTGGAAACACCATATATTTT.

The chain uses TRBV7-2 and TRBJ2-2; D is possibly TRBD2 (6 bases). Germline assignment: CDR1 SGHTA and CDR2 FQGNSA. The CDR3 length is 15 residues. Trimming removed 5 bases from V and 4 bases from J, with 14 bases in between. CDR3: CASSTTGTFTGELFF. The CDR3 DNA reads TGTGCCAGCAGCACCACCGGGACTTTCACCGGGGAGCTGTTTTTT. Full variable domain (remainder filled in from reference TRBV7-2 and TRBJ2-2): GAGVSQSPSNKVTEKGKDVELRCDPISGHTALYWYRQSLGQGLEFLIYFQGNSAPDKSGLPSDRFSAERTGGSVSTLTIQRTQQEDSAVYLCASSTTGTFTGELFFGEGSRLTVL.

The J gene is TRBJ1-1, the V gene TRBV18; tentatively, D is TRBD1 (6 bases). Germline V CDR1 and CDR2: KGHSH, LQKENI. Trimming removed 3 bases from V and 1 base from J, with 9 bases in between. CDR3 length: 14 residues. CDR3 amino acids: CASSPRGQNTEAFF. The CDR3 DNA sequence: TGTGCCAGCTCACCCAGGGGTCAGAACACTGAAGCTTTCTTT.

The chain has TRBV24-1 and TRBJ2-2, with 7 nucleotides matching TRBD2. V lost 4 bases to trimming and J lost 2 bases; unmatched junction nucleotides: 6. This CDR3 is 16 amino acids long. The germline CDR1 and CDR2 sequences are KGHDR and SFDVKD. The DNA for the CDR3 is TGTGCCACCAGTGAAACTAAGCGGGGAAACACCGGGGAGCTGTTTTTT. Amino acid sequence: CATSETKRGNTGELFF.

The V gene is TRBV7-2, the J gene TRBJ2-3; D is unclear. The CDR3 consists of 16 residues. From germline, CDR1 is SGHTA and CDR2 FQGNSA. The V gene lost 7 bases and the J gene lost 2 bases, with 19 bases spanning the gap. CDR3 DNA: TGTGCCAGCAAGGCACTGATCAGGTCCCTCACAGATACGCAGTATTTT. It is translated as CASKALIRSLTDTQYF.

V usage is TRBV5-1 and J usage is TRBJ1-1, with D perhaps TRBD1 (5 bases). Germline V CDR1 and CDR2: SGHRS, YFSETQ. The V end was cut by 4 bases, the J end by 3 bases, with 16 bases between. This CDR3 contains 15 residues. CDR3 nucleotides: TGCGCCAGCAGCGCAACTTACCCGGGGGACACTGAAGCTTTCTTT. Translated, it gives CASSATYPGDTEAFF.

The CDR3 bases are TGTGCCAGCAGTTTAGCCGGGAGTAGCCTCCACTTT. Its protein is CASSLAGSSLHF. The chain has TRBV28 and TRBJ1-6, with D unclear. The CDR3 is made up of 12 amino acids. Trimming left V 2 bases short and J 15 bases short, with 11 bases between. Germline CDR1 MDHEN, CDR2 SYDVKM.

This clone was counted a single time. This rearrangement joins TRBV16 to TRBJ2-3, with D tentatively TRBD2 (8 bases). V was clipped by 8 bases and J by 1 base, with 22 bases between them. The germline CDR1 and CDR2 sequences are KGHSY and FQNENV. CDR3 length equals 17 residues. CDR3 sequence (DNA): TGTGCCAGCTCCCACGGGAGGGGGCGACGACGCACAGATACGCAGTATTTT. Residues: CASSHGRGRRRTDTQYF.

CDR3 nucleotide sequence: TGTGCCAGCAGCCAAGATCTAGCCGGGGAGCTGTTTTTT. It translates to CASSQDLAGELFF. This sequence joins TRBV14 and TRBJ2-2; no firm D call. The germline V gene encodes CDR1 SGHDN and CDR2 FVKESK. With 0 bases removed from V and 6 bases from J, the gap between germline ends came to 5 bases. The length of the CDR3 is 13 residues.

V and J are TRBV9 and TRBJ2-7; possible D gene TRBD2, 6 bases. Per germline, CDR1 SGDLS and CDR2 YYNGEE. The V end was cut by 2 bases, the J end by 3 bases, with 18 bases between. This CDR3 has 16 residues. The CDR3 loop is CASSVEGLLPNYEQYV. In DNA form, the CDR3 reads TGTGCCAGCAGCGTGGAGGGGTTGTTGCCTAACTACGAGCAGTACGTC.

This clone was observed once. The rearrangement joins TRBV4-1 to TRBJ2-6, with TRBD1 matching 8 bases. CDR3 length: 18 residues. V shed 1 base and J 0 bases; nucleotides not matched to a gene: 5. Germline loops: CDR1 MGHRA, CDR2 YSYEKL. The CDR3 sequence is CASSQGTGKGSGANVLTF. CDR3 nucleotide sequence: TGCGCCAGCAGCCAAGGGACAGGGAAGGGCTCTGGGGCCAACGTCCTGACTTTC.

V is TRBV10-3 and J is TRBJ2-7; D is perhaps TRBD2 (7 bases). Trimming pared 4 bases from V and 2 bases from J, leaving 12 bases between. Germline V gene sequence: CDR1 ENHRY, CDR2 SYGVKD. The CDR3 consists of 14 residues. In nucleotides, the CDR3 is TGTGCCATCAGTGCCCCGGGGGGCCCCTACGAGCAGTACTTC. Protein sequence: CAISAPGGPYEQYF.

The gene calls are TRBV7-2 and TRBJ2-1, with a possible D match to TRBD1 (5 bases). CDR1 is SGHTA and CDR2 is FQGNSA in the germline V gene. The germline V and J ends were trimmed by 4 bases and 9 bases, with 13 bases remaining between them. The CDR3 is made up of 13 amino acids. This CDR3 reads CASSSHAGSEQFF. The CDR3 DNA follows: TGTGCCAGCAGCTCACACGCAGGGTCTGAGCAGTTCTTC.

The chain links TRBV30 to TRBJ2-1; TRBD2 matches at 13 bases. V gave up 2 bases and J gave up 14 bases; unmatched junction bases: 9. CDR1 GTSNPN and CDR2 SVGIG come from the germline V gene (reference sequence). The CDR3 runs 14 residues. CDR3 residues: CAWSSGLAGAPEFF. DNA of the CDR3: TGTGCCTGGAGTTCCGGACTAGCGGGAGCCCCTGAGTTCTTC.

The chain has TRBV11-3 and TRBJ2-3, with D hard to call. Germline V gene sequence: CDR1 SGHNT, CDR2 YENEEA. V lost 5 bases and J lost 0, with 9 bases in between. The CDR3 contains 14 residues. Here the CDR3 DNA reads TGTGCCAGCAGCCCTATGACTAGCACAGATACGCAGTATTTT. Translating it yields CASSPMTSTDTQYF.

The chain links TRBV18 to TRBJ1-1, with D unresolved. V was trimmed by 3 bases and J by 3 bases, leaving 8 bases between them. This CDR3 has 13 residues. Germline loops: CDR1 KGHSH, CDR2 LQKENI. CDR3 sequence: CASSPRRYTEAFF. The CDR3 region has the DNA TGTGCCAGCTCACCGCGGAGGTACACTGAAGCTTTCTTT.

This chain links TRBV11-3 with TRBJ2-2, with 10 bases matching TRBD1. Germline CDR1 reads SGHNT; CDR2 reads YENEEA. This CDR3 spans 16 amino acids. V shed 1 base and J 3 bases; nucleotides not matched to a gene: 2. Here the CDR3 reads CASSLAGTGDTGELFF. The DNA of the CDR3 is TGTGCCAGCAGCTTAGCGGGGACAGGGGACACCGGGGAGCTGTTTTTT.

This clone was counted a single time. The V and J genes are TRBV3-1 (or the pseudogene TRBV3-2) and TRBJ1-6; D is ambiguous. Germline V gives CDR1 LGHDT, CDR2 YNNKEL (reference sequence). The CDR3 length is 14 residues. V shed 2 bases and J shed 7 bases, with 9 bases lying between them. CDR3 sequence: CASSQLRGNSPLHF. CDR3 coding DNA: TGTGCCAGCAGCCAACTTAGAGGGAATTCACCCCTCCACTTT.

The chain couples TRBV2 to TRBJ2-3; TRBD2 agrees at 11 bases. V lost 9 bases, J lost 4 bases, and 9 bases stayed unmatched. The CDR3 is made up of 15 amino acids. The germline V gene has CDR1 SNHLY and CDR2 FYNNEI. Here the CDR3 reads CASTPSGGPSDTQYF. CDR3 DNA: TGTGCCAGTACACCTAGCGGGGGGCCATCAGATACGCAGTATTTT.

The chain employs TRBV4-2 and TRBJ1-5, with D possibly matching TRBD1 (5 bases). CDR3 length: 15 residues. Germline CDR1 and CDR2: LGHNA and YNFKEQ. The V end lost 1 base, the J end lost 4 bases, and 11 bases lay between the germline ends. This CDR3 is CASSQGGSLNQPQHF. DNA of the CDR3: TGTGCCAGCAGCCAAGGGGGCTCTCTAAATCAGCCCCAGCATTTT.

The chain uses TRBV5-1 and TRBJ2-1; D perhaps matches TRBD1 (6 bases). CDR1 and CDR2 (germline): SGHRS, YFSETQ. V was trimmed by 3 bases and J by 5 bases, leaving 12 bases between them. The CDR3 length is 14 residues. The CDR3 sequence: CASSSMPGDNEQFF. The CDR3 DNA reads as TGCGCCAGCAGCTCCATGCCAGGGGACAATGAGCAGTTCTTC.

The chain recombines TRBV12-5 with TRBJ1-6, with D maybe TRBD1 (5 bases). Per the germline V gene, CDR1 is LGHNT and CDR2 is FRNRAP. CDR3 size: 14 residues. V was clipped by 2 bases and J by 10 bases, with 12 bases between them. CDR3 in DNA: TGTGCTAGTGGTTTGACGGGAGGGGACTCACCCCTCCACTTT. This sequence encodes CASGLTGGDSPLHF.

The chain is built from TRBV6-5 and TRBJ1-2; tentatively, D is TRBD1 (6 bases). Germline loops: CDR1 MNHEY, CDR2 SVGAGI. The CDR3 sequence is 15 residues long. V was cut by 0 bases and J by 4 bases, with 12 bases left in between. CDR3 loop: CASSYSRGGAYGYTF. CDR3 bases: TGTGCCAGCAGTTACTCACGAGGGGGTGCCTATGGCTACACCTTC.

This clone was counted only a few times. J is TRBJ1-2 and V is TRBV6-2 or TRBV6-3; the match to TRBD1 covers 7 bases. CDR3 length: 13 residues. The J segment lost 3 bases and the V segment lost 5 bases, leaving 3 bases of the junction unmatched. Germline CDR1 reads MNHEY; CDR2 reads SVGEGT. The CDR3 protein is CASSGDSDYGYTF. In nucleotides, the CDR3 is TGTGCCAGCAGTGGGGACAGTGACTATGGCTACACCTTC.

The rearrangement joins TRBV5-6 to TRBJ2-6; D is unresolved. V was clipped by 4 bases and J by 12 bases, with 20 bases between them. Germline values: CDR1 SGHDT, CDR2 YYEEEE. CDR3 length equals 15 residues. The CDR3 loop is CASSAPGPPTGVLTF. The CDR3 DNA reads as TGTGCCAGCAGCGCCCCAGGTCCCCCGACCGGCGTCCTGACTTTC.

The chain uses TRBV10-3 and TRBJ2-5; no clear D gene. This CDR3 has 11 residues. In germline, CDR1 is ENHRY, CDR2 SYGVKD. The V and J ends lost 4 bases and 5 bases respectively, with 5 bases between them. CDR3 loop: CAISAGETQYF. The CDR3 nucleotides are TGTGCCATCAGTGCCGGGGAGACCCAGTACTTC.

The CDR3 sequence: CASSRGRGNTEAFF. The CDR3 DNA reads as TGCGCCAGCAGCCGAGGCAGGGGGAACACTGAAGCTTTCTTT. The chain employs TRBV4-1 and TRBJ1-1, with TRBD1 as a possible D gene (6 bases). V was cut by 4 bases and J by 1 base, with 10 bases left in between. CDR3 length: 14 residues. Germline loops: CDR1 MGHRA, CDR2 YSYEKL.

In its sample, this clone was seen once. The chain uses TRBV11-2 and TRBJ2-2, with 7 bases that match TRBD2. V lost 5 bases and J lost 0; bases outside the gene matches: 12. The CDR3 consists of 18 residues. CDR1 is SGHAT, CDR2 FQNNGV, per germline. The CDR3 DNA sequence: TGTGCCAGCAGCACCCGACTAGCTAAAACGTCGAACACCGGGGAGCTGTTTTTT. It yields the protein CASSTRLAKTSNTGELFF.

The gene calls are TRBV4-2 and TRBJ1-1; maybe TRBD1 (5 bases). V gave up 4 bases and J gave up 5 bases, with 17 bases separating them. CDR1 and CDR2 (germline): LGHNA, YNFKEQ. This CDR3 is 15 amino acids long. Here the CDR3 DNA reads TGTGCCAGCAGCCTACCCAGTGGGGGGACGACTGAAGCTTTCTTT. The encoded protein is CASSLPSGGTTEAFF.

V usage is TRBV24-1 and J usage is TRBJ2-1; 10 positions agree with TRBD1. CDR3 length equals 14 residues. Germline V gene lookup returns CDR1 KGHDR and CDR2 SFDVKD. V lost 7 bases, J lost 7 bases, and 6 bases stayed unmatched. Here the CDR3 reads CATSGTGDKNEQFF. The CDR3 DNA reads TGTGCCACCAGCGGGACAGGGGATAAGAATGAGCAGTTCTTC.